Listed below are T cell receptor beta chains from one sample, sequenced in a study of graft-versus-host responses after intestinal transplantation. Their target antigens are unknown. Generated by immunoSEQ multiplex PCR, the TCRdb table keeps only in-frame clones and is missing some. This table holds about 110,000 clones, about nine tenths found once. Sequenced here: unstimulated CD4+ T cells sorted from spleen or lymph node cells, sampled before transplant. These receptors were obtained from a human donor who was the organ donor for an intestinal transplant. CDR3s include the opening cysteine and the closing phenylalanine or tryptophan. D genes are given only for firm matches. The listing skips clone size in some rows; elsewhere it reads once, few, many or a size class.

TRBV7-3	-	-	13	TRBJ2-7	TGTGCCAGCAGCGTCGGGCAAGGCAGCGAGCAGTACTTC	CASSVGQGSEQYF
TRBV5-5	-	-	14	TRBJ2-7	TGTGCCAGCAGCTTGTGGGCGGGAAGAGACGAGCAGTACTTC	CASSLWAGRDEQYF
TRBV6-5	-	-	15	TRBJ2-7	TGTGCCAGCAGTTACTTTCGCCAGACCTCCTACGAGCAGTACTTC	CASSYFRQTSYEQYF
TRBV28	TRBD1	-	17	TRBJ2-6	TGTGCCAGCAACTCAGGGGGCGTAAGATCTGGGGCCAACGTCCTGACTTTC	CASNSGGVRSGANVLTF
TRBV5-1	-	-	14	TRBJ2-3	TGCGCCAGCAGCCAGGAGTGGTCCACAGATACGCAGTATTTT	CASSQEWSTDTQYF
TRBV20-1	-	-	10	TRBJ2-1	TGCAGTGCTTGGTACAATGAGCAGTTCTTC	CSAWYNEQFF
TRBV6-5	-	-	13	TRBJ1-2	TGTGCCAGCAGGCTCAGGGGTGGGGATGGCTACACCTTC	CASRLRGGDGYTF
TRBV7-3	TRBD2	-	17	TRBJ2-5	TGTGCCAGCAGCCGACGGGGACTAGCGGGAGGACAAGAGACCCAGTACTTC	CASSRRGLAGGQETQYF
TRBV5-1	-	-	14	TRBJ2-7	TGCGCCAGCAGCTTGGCTGCGGGTTCCTACGAGCAGTACTTC	CASSLAAGSYEQYF
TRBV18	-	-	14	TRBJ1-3	TGTGCCAGCTCACCGTCGGGTTCTGGAAACACCATATATTTT	CASSPSGSGNTIYF
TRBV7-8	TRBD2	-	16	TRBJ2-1	TGTGCCAGCAGCTTATTTCTTGGGACTAGCTTTAATGAGCAGTTCTTC	CASSLFLGTSFNEQFF
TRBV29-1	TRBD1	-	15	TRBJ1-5	TGCAGCGCTACCTCAGGGGGCAGTGGGAATCAGCCCCAGCATTTT	CSATSGGSGNQPQHF
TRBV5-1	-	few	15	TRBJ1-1	TGCGCCAGCAGCGGGGGGACGACAAGGAACACTGAAGCTTTCTTT	CASSGGTTRNTEAFF
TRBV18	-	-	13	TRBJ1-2	TGTGCCAGCTCACCCGACGAGTTCTATGGCTACACCTTC	CASSPDEFYGYTF
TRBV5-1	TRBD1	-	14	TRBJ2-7	TGCGCCAGCAGTATGGGACAGGGAGTTTACGAGCAGTACTTC	CASSMGQGVYEQYF
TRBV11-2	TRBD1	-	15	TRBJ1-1	TGTGCCAGCAGCCCTGGAGACAGGGCGAACACTGAAGCTTTCTTT	CASSPGDRANTEAFF
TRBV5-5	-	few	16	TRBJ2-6	TGTGCCAGCAGCCGAATCGACAGCTCTGGGGCCAACGTCCTGACTTTC	CASSRIDSSGANVLTF
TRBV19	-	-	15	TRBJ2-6	TGTGCCAGTACCCTAGAGAGCTCTGGGGCCAACGTCCTGACTTTC	CASTLESSGANVLTF
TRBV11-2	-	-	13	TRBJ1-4	TGTGCCAGCAGCTTAGATCGGGGCGGGAAACTGTTTTTT	CASSLDRGGKLFF
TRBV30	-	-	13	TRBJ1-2	TGTGCCTGGGCTGGGGGCAGCGCGGGTGGCTACACCTTC	CAWAGGSAGGYTF
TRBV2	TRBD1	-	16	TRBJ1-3	TGTGCCAGCAGAGAGGACAGGCCATACTCTGGAAACACCATATATTTT	CASREDRPYSGNTIYF
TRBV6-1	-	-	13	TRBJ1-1	TGTGCCCCAAGAGACGACAGGCCCAGGGAAGCTTTCTTT	CAPRDDRPREAFF
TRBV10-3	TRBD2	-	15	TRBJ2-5	TGTGCCATCAGTGAGGGTGGTTTAGCGGGGGAGACCCAGTACTTC	CAISEGGLAGETQYF
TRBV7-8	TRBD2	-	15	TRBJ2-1	TGTGCCAGCAGCAGAAGACTAGCGGGAGGCAATGAGCAGTTCTTC	CASSRRLAGGNEQFF
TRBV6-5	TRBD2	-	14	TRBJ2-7	TGTGCCAGCAGCGAAGGGACTAGCTACTACGAGCAGTACTTC	CASSEGTSYYEQYF
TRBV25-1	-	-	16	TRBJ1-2	TGTGCCAGCAGTGAATACGGAGGCGGTAGGGGTCGGGGCTACACCTTC	CASSEYGGGRGRGYTF
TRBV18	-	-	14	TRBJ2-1	TGTGCCAGCTCACCCCGACACGTCAACAATGAGCAGTTCTTC	CASSPRHVNNEQFF
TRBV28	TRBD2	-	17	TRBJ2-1	TGTGCCAGCATTCCCCCCCCTGGGACTAGCTCCTACAATGAGCAGTTCTTC	CASIPPPGTSSYNEQFF
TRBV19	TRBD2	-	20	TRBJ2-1	TGTGCCAGTAGTATAGGAGAGGGACTAGCGGGAAAAAGGGGACACAATGAGCAGTTCTTC	CASSIGEGLAGKRGHNEQFF
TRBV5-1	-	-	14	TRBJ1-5	TGCGCCAGCAGCCAGGACGGAACAAATCAGCCCCAGCATTTT	CASSQDGTNQPQHF
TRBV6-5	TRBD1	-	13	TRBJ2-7	TGTGCCAGCACCACAGGGACAGGGTACGAGCAGTACTTC	CASTTGTGYEQYF
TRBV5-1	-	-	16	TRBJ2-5	TGCGCCAGCAGCCCCGACAACCCGGGGGTTCAAGAGACCCAGTACTTC	CASSPDNPGVQETQYF
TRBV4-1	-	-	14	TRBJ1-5	TGCGCCAGCAGCCAAGGGCCCGATTCCCAGCCCCAGCATTTT	CASSQGPDSQPQHF
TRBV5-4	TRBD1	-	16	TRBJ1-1	TGTGCCAGCAGCTTGGGACAGGGCGTTAGGTCCACTGAAGCTTTCTTT	CASSLGQGVRSTEAFF
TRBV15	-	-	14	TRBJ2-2	TGTGCCACCAGCATGGTGGGGTACACCGGGGAGCTGTTTTTT	CATSMVGYTGELFF
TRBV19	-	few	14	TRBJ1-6	TGTGCCTCCCACTTTAGCTCCTATAATTCACCCCTCCACTTT	CASHFSSYNSPLHF
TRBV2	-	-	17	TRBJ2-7	TGTGCCAGCAGTGATTGGGGGGAAGTGGGAAGACCCTACGAGCAGTACTTC	CASSDWGEVGRPYEQYF
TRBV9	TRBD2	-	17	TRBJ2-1	TGTGCCAGCAGCGTAGTTCCTTGGACTAGCGGAGACAATGAGCAGTTCTTC	CASSVVPWTSGDNEQFF
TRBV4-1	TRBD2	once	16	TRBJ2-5	TGCGCCAGCAGCCAAGATGGGGGGAGGGGAGATGAGACCCAGTACTTC	CASSQDGGRGDETQYF
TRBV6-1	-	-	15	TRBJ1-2	TGTGCCAGCACCCGAGAGGTTCGGGGGTTCTATGGCTACACCTTC	CASTREVRGFYGYTF
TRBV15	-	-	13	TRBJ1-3	TGTGCCACCGGGACGGCCTCTGGAAACACCATATATTTT	CATGTASGNTIYF
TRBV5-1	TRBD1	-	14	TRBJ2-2	TGCGCCAGCAGCTTCAGGGGGCAGGGCGGGGAGCTGTTTTTT	CASSFRGQGGELFF
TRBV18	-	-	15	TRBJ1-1	TGTGCCAGCTCAGGCGGAGGTGGGCGGAACACTGAAGCTTTCTTT	CASSGGGGRNTEAFF
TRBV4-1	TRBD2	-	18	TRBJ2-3	TGCGCCAGCAGCCAAGATGGGACCGGGAGGCGGAACACAGATACGCAGTATTTT	CASSQDGTGRRNTDTQYF
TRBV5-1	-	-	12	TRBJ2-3	TGCGCCAGCAGCCCGACGGGACCCACCCAGTATTTT	CASSPTGPTQYF